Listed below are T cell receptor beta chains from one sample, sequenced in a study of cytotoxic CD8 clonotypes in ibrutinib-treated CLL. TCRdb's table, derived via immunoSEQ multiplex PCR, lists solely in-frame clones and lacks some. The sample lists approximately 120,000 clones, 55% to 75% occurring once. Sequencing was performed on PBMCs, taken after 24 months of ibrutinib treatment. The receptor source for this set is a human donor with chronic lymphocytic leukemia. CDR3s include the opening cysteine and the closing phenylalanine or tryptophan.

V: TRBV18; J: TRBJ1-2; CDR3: CASSPLQGRNYGYTF
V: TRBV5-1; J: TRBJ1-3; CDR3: CASSLGDRRFSGNTIYF
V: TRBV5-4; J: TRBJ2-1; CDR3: CASSTGLAGAEQFF
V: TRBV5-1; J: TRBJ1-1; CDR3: CASSLAGRSAAFF
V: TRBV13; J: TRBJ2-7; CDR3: CASSSPAGLIYEQYF
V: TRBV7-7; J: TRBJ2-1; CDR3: CASSAGLAGAEQFF
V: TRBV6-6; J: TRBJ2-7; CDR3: CASRYQGASHEQYF
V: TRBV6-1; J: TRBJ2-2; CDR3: CASSEGRGLDTGELFF
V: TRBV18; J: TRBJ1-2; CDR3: CASSPYKTPDRVGYTF
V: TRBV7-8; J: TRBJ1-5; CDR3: CASSLAEGQPQHF
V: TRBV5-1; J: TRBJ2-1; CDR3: CASTRDREEGEQFF
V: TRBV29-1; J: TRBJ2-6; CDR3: CSVERKDVLTF
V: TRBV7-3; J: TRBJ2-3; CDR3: CASSLGTSGLSTDTQYF
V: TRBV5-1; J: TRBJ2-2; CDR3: CASSWGPGLISGTGELFF
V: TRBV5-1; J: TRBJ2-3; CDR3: CASNLEASGGSTDTQYF
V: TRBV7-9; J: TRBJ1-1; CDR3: CASSEQGPLVTEAFF
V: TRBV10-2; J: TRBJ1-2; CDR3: CASSPWIRTTANYGYTF
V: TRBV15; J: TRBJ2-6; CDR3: CATSTGGPGANVLTF
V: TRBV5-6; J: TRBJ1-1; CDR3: CASSPTGRYTEAFF
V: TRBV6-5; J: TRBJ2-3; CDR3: CASSYGASTDTQYF
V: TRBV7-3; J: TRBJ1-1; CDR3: CASSPDGNTEAFF
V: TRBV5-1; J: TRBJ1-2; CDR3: CASSSGQGAYGYTF
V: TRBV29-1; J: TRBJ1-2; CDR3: CSVVGARERGYTF